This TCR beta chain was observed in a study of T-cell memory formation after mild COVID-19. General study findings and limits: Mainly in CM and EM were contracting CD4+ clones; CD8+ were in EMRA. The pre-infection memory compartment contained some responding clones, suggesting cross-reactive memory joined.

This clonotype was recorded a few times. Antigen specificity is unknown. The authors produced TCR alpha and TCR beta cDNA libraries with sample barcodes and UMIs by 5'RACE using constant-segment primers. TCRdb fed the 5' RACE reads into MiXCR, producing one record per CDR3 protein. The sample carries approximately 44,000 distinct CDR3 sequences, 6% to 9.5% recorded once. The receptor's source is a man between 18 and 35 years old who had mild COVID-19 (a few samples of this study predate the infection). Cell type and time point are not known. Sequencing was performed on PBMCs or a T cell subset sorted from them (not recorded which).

DNA for the CDR3: TGTGCCAGCAGTCCGCTTAGGTTCTATGGCTACACCTTC. Translated, it gives CASSPLRFYGYTF. The chain links TRBV12-3 or TRBV12-4 to TRBJ1-2; the D is unclear. V dropped 5 bases and J dropped 4 bases, with 11 bases sitting between them. The CDR3 runs to 13 residues.